This T cell receptor (beta chain) was recorded in a study of shared clonotypes between healthy human individuals. As processed by the authors: Junction-only sequences without quality scores were provided by ImmunoSEQ, so filtering was different. Sequenced by immunoSEQ multiplex PCR; TCRdb stores in-frame clones only, minus some. V, J and clone size reflect that table, while D and trimming were determined from the DNA. The sample comprises a few million clones, more than 90% of which are singletons, and around 0.13% rests with the top ten. Germline V gene sequence: CDR1 SGHVS, CDR2 FQNEAQ. This CDR3 is 16 amino acids long. Trimming took 2 bases from V and 1 from J, leaving 14 bases between them.

The clonotype originates from a man between 18 and 29 years old in good health. The chain recombines TRBV7-8 with TRBJ2-5; D not resolved. Sequencing input: naive CD4+ T cells sorted from blood. Subset of the sample: CD45RA+ positively selected. The CDR3 DNA is TGTGCCAGCAGCTTAAGTCAGGCGTTACCCCAAGAGACCCAGTACTTC. Translation: CASSLSQALPQETQYF.